Included here is one TCR beta chain sequence, with context. Its antigen is as yet unknown. Isolated RNA was reverse transcribed in full, so expressed TCRB transcripts were sequenced. Sequenced naive, central memory and regulatory T cell samples produced an average of roughly 3.5 million reads. Some clones are missing from TCRdb's copy, which holds only in-frame ones; the method was immunoSEQ multiplex PCR. The sample contains 150,000 to 200,000 clones, approximately 8.4% of which appear only once. Germline V lookup: CDR1 SGHRS, CDR2 YFSETQ. Germline trimming cut 4 bases from V and 4 bases from J; bases unmatched to any gene: 7. This CDR3 region has 15 residues. These data come from a study of beta chain features in type 1 diabetes. Across the whole study: No age, gender or cell yield differences were seen between patients and healthy donors. Study-wide results and caveats: There was a moderate but significant shortening of TCRB CDR3s in all four CD4+ subsets of Type 1 diabetes patients.

Sequenced input: central memory CD4+ T cells from blood. This TCR came from a man between 18 and 29 years old with type 1 diabetes. The rearrangement links TRBV5-1 to TRBJ2-7; 11 bases fit TRBD2. In DNA form, the CDR3 reads TGCGCCAGCAGCGATCAACTAGCGGGAGCTTACGAGCAGTACTTC. Residues: CASSDQLAGAYEQYF.